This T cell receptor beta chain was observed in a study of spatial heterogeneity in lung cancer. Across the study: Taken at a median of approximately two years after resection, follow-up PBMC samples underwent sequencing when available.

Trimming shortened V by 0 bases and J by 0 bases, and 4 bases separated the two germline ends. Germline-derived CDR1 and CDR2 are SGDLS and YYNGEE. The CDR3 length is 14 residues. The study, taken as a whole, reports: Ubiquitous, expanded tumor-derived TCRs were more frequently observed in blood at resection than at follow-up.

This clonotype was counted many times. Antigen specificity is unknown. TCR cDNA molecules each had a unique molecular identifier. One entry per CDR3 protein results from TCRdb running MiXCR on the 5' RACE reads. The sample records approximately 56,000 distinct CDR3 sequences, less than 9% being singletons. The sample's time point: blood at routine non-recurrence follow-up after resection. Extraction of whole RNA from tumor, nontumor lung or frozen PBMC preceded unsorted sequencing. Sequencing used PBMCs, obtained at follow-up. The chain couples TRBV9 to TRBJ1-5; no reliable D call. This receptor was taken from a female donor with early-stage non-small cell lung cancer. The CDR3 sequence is CASSVGASNQPQHF. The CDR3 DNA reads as TGTGCCAGCAGCGTAGGAGCTAGCAATCAGCCCCAGCATTTT.